Listed here is a single TCR beta chain. Its antigen is currently not known. No quality values exist for individual bases; no much larger clone is one base distant. The data are from a study of cytomegalovirus exposure and HLA in healthy donors listed by TCRdb under 2017. Broadly, across the study: According to an earlier analysis of 587 of the donors, about 179 million T cells yielded 90 million to 140 million unique TCR beta sequences and about 280 Gb of sequence data. Typing coverage differed by locus: A, B, C, DRB1 and DQB1 were typed in about 620-630 donors, DQA1 in around 500, DPA1 in 600 to 610, and DPB1 in roughly 470. Among several hundred genotyped donors of the cohort, an average of approximately 240,000 unique TCR beta nucleotide sequences was sequenced per donor, of which about 20% were non-productive. To predict cytomegalovirus infection status, the study brought together high-throughput TCR immunosequencing, statistical association of individual TCRs with disease status, and machine learning. The study aimed to test whether cataloging public T cell receptors could reveal signatures of past pathogen exposure. Both class I and class II loci were covered by HLA typing, at four-digit resolution. The later analysis used no new phenotypic data to find candidate immune exposures, relying instead on TCR beta sequences and their occurrence across donors. An earlier analysis of 587 of the donors applied high-throughput TCR beta sequencing to assess whether each TCR beta V gene segment acted as functional or pseudogenic. To study patterns of TCR occurrence, a later analysis re-analyzed previously published TCR beta repertoires from just over 650 donors and added high-resolution HLA genotyping. Donor age, sex, ethnicity and CMV serostatus were compiled alongside the repertoire data. Roughly five DR-DQ haplotypes were handled as single units for association and clustering, since linkage in the cohort was strong. A later genetic analysis used genome-wide SNP genotypes for 398 of the 666 donors, treating that subset as a discovery cohort. The study used immunosequencing to profile the T cell repertoires of hundreds of subjects and linked those repertoires to cytomegalovirus serostatus. An early release covering about 600 HLA-typed donors comprised 250 to 350 gigabases of sequencing data and tens of millions of unique TCR sequences. Of the roughly 390 genotyped donors, about 80% fell in the genetic ancestry cluster associated with self-reported Caucasian donors. Besides the first cohort of 666 subjects, a separate validation cohort made up of over 95 different subjects was used. All discovery cohort repertoires had been generated on a single sequencing platform. Results the study describes overall, beyond this receptor: Because counts were too low, some 17 rarely observed V segments, including chromosome 9 orphons, were left out of the earlier analysis of a few hundred of the donors. The classifier was reported to diagnose cytomegalovirus status with high specificity and sensitivity in both the original and validation cohorts. An association between a missense DCLRE1C variant and V-gene and J-gene trimming of TCR beta chains was found in a later genetic analysis and replicated in an independent cohort. A further reported finding was that TCR beta sequences accurately predicted the HLA-A and HLA-B alleles for most subjects in the first cohort. Compared with equally common non-associated chains, HLA-associated TCR beta chains in a later analysis were more clonally expanded and had lower generation probabilities. The sequencing pipeline was judged likely to have produced a cluster of highly shared sequence variants as a technical artifact. Immune exposure information for the cohort was limited to CMV serostatus. In a later analysis, around 15,000 TCR beta sequences were associated with specific HLA alleles at a false discovery rate of 0.05. When HLA alleles, especially DR and DQ, strongly co-occurred, TCR associations were difficult to assign to individual alleles. In a later analysis, the rate of TCR association differed among HLA loci, with DRB1 alleles having the most associated TCRs and HLA-C alleles having the fewest. Sequencing depth was assumed to be roughly uniform across donors in the presence/absence analyses, though that assumption may not hold. In a later genetic analysis, fewer N-insertions in productive TCRs were reported among donors in an Asian-associated ancestry cluster than the roughly 700-donor mean. The cohort was sequenced for TCR beta chains only, and without alpha or paired-chain data the features that could be detected were limited. In an earlier analysis of about 550 of the donors, most TCR beta V segments were observed in productive rearrangements about 90% or about 30% of the time, broadly matching IMGT annotations. Across donors, most TCR sequences were observed very rarely, whereas some public TCRs were present in many individuals. Because some donors lacked HLA typing at each locus, the association tests relied only on the typed subset. The 87-base-pair reads could not distinguish some IMGT-functional V segments, including TRBV6-2 and TRBV6-3, so those segments were excluded. The study listed 164 TCR beta chains as associated with cytomegalovirus. The authors suggested that the approach could potentially be generalized to other disease states and immunological phenotypes. Linkage disequilibrium might explain the correlated functional status among segregating V segments, but an unknown experimental factor could not be ruled out. A later analysis found that most CMV-associated TCR beta chains appeared HLA-restricted, with HLA associations seemingly driven largely by CMV exposure. According to a later analysis, parvovirus B19, influenza, CMV and Epstein-Barr virus appeared linked to several top co-occurrence clusters. In vitro tests confirmed that a few of the cytomegalovirus-associated TCR beta chains recognize cytomegalovirus antigens.

The cohort consisted of approximately 690 healthy bone marrow donors. At the time of sampling, every cohort member was nominally healthy, though immune exposures that went unrecorded were likely present. The donor was CMV seropositive and was included in the group of 250 to 300 seropositive cohort members. Every donor gave a peripheral blood sample, and the peripheral blood mononuclear cells from that sample were used for TCR beta sequencing. Genomic DNA was extracted from the blood cell samples with the Qiagen DNeasy Blood Extraction Kit. The library was produced with the immunoSEQ multiplex PCR assay. A mixture of 60 forward primers for TCR Vbeta segments and 13 reverse primers for TCR Jbeta segments was used in the multiplex PCR. The CDR3 region of rearranged TCR beta genes was amplified from genomic DNA by a multiplex PCR assay. On the Illumina HiSeq System, the amplified TCR beta libraries were sequenced as 87-base-pair reads. As for how the authors treated the data: In a later analysis, some 80 million unique TCR beta chains were counted across the roughly 700 repertoires, and some 10 million of these chains were shared by at least two donors. Raw reads were error-corrected and collapsed into unique sequences with a nearest-neighbor algorithm that merged closely related sequences to remove PCR and sequencing errors. CDR3 sequences were aligned to IMGT reference sequences to assign V, D and J gene segments. Each retained sequence needed at least a six-nucleotide match to both a V gene segment and a J gene segment. Rearrangements were called productive when the CDR3 lacked stop codons and stayed in frame with V and J; all others were non-productive. Following IMGT convention, CDR3 was defined as the stretch from the second conserved V-encoded cysteine to the conserved J-encoded phenylalanine. The earlier analysis of 550 to 650 of the donors excluded any sequence lacking an unambiguous match to a single V gene segment. An earlier analysis of 587 of the donors called V segments functional above 56.7% productive rearrangements and segregating when the between-donor standard deviation exceeded 5%. A statistical classification framework was developed to diagnose cytomegalovirus status using the catalog of TCR beta chain sequences. In a later analysis, V and J genes were assigned by comparing TCR nucleotide sequences against IMGT/GENE-DB human TR gene sequences. The TCRdist pipeline was used in a later analysis to assign CDR3 sequences and most-parsimonious VDJ recombination scenarios. In a later analysis, each TCR beta chain was defined by its CDR3 amino acid sequence together with its V-gene family, and reads lacking a unique V-gene family were excluded. To address suspected cross-contamination and a sequencing artifact, a later analysis removed approximately 590 highly shared, low-generation-probability nucleotide sequences. A later analysis calculated a clonal expansion index for each public chain from normalized within-repertoire ranks of inferred template counts. A later analysis computed generation probabilities with a VDJ recombination model fitted to out-of-frame rearrangements, and checked the results against IGoR. A later analysis scored TCR-TCR, TCR-HLA and TCR-CMV co-occurrence with hypergeometric tests, applying a repertoire-size bias correction to TCR pairs. A later analysis estimated false discovery rates by permuting HLA or CMV assignments 20 times. In a later analysis, co-occurring TCRs were grouped with DBSCAN, and TCRdist sequence similarity was added when clustering was performed within HLA-allele-positive subsets. Co-occurrence clustering excluded repertoires with fewer than 30,000 or more than 120,000 public chains, plus five with anomalous nucleotide sharing. TCRdb limited this immuneACCESS table to in-frame rearrangements with V and J called. A share of clones is missing; checked studies link under half to unresolved V genes, and the rest is unexplained. The V and J calls and clone size were taken over from that table, and D and trimming were inferred from the DNA. The table for this sample lists 180,000 or so clones; 75% to 80% of them were counted only once. Less than 8% of the sample rests with the top ten.

The CDR3 runs 13 residues from the cysteine to the phenylalanine. The entry retains the CDR3 DNA only, 39 bases that are in frame from base 1. V gives up 3 bases and J gives up 5 bases, and the segment between their germline ends measures 10 bases. The germline V gene yields SGHTA for CDR1 and FQGNSA for CDR2. The rearrangement joined TRBV7-2 to TRBJ2-5, with a weak D call of TRBD2 (6 bases match). Sequencing used PBMCs. This sequence originates from a man aged 35 to 55 in good health and CMV-seropositive. The encoded CDR3 is CASSFGGDETQYF. The nucleotide sequence reads as follows: TGTGCCAGCAGCTTTGGAGGGGACGAGACCCAGTACTTC.